This T cell receptor (beta chain) was documented in a study of T cell repertoires in cytomegalovirus infection. Turning to the study itself: It was recently identified HLA-C-restricted and well-studied HLA-B-restricted CMV epitopes that the study used. CMV infection plus the matching HLA type was flagged by public TCR beta signatures. Study-wide points: The study found HLA-C-restricted CMV-specific TCR beta clonotypes dominating the ex vivo response.

This CDR3 comprises 16 residues. The V gene's germline CDR1 is MNHEY and CDR2 SVGEGT. Deletions cut 0 bases from V and 6 bases from J, with 15 bases between. About this clonotype: Its cognate antigen is unknown.

Each CDR3 protein is one row after TCRdb ran MiXCR on the reads. Here the sample spans approximately 310,000 distinct CDR3 sequences, 20% to 25% being singletons. The source of this sequence is a human donor in good health (CMV status not recorded). Some clones in this sample may be carry-over from other donors' samples. This sequence joins TRBV6-2 or TRBV6-3 and TRBJ2-1; D gene unclear. Sequenced material: cultured PBMCs, taken from culture after CMV antigen stimulation. The CDR3 coding sequence is TGTGCCAGCAGTTACTCCGTGGGGTCCATCTCCAATGAGCAGTTCTTC. It yields the protein CASSYSVGSISNEQFF.